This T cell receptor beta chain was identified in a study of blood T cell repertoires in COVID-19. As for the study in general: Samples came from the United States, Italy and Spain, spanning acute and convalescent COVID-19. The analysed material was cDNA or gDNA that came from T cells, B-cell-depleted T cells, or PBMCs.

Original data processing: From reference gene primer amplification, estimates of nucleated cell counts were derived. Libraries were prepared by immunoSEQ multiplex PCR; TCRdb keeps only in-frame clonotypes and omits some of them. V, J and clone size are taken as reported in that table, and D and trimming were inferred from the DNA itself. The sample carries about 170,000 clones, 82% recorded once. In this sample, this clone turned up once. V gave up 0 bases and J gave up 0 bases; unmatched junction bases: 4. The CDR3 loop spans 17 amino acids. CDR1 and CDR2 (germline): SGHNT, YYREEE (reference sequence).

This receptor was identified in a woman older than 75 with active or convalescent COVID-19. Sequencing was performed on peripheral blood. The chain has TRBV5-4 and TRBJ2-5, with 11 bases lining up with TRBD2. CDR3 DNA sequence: TGTGCCAGCAGCTTGGGACTAGCGGGAAGGTACCAAGAGACCCAGTACTTC. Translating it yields CASSLGLAGRYQETQYF. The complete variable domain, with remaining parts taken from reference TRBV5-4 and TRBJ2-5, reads ETGVTQSPTHLIKTRGQQVTLRCSSQSGHNTVSWYQQALGQGPQFIFQYYREEENGRGNFPPRFSGLQFPNYSSELNVNALELDDSALYLCASSLGLAGRYQETQYFGPGTRLLVL.